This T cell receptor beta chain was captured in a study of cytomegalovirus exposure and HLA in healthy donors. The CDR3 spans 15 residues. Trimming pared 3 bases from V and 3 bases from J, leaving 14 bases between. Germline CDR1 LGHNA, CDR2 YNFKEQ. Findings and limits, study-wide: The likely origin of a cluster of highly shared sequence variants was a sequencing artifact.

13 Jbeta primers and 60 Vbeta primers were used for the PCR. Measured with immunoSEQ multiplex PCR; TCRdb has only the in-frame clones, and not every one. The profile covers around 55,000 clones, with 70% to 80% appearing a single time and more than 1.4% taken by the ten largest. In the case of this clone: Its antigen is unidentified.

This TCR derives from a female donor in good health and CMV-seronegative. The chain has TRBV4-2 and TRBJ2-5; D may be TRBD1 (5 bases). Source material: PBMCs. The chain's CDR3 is CASSQGQGVEETQYF. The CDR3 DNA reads TGTGCCAGCAGCCAGGGGCAAGGAGTAGAAGAGACCCAGTACTTC.